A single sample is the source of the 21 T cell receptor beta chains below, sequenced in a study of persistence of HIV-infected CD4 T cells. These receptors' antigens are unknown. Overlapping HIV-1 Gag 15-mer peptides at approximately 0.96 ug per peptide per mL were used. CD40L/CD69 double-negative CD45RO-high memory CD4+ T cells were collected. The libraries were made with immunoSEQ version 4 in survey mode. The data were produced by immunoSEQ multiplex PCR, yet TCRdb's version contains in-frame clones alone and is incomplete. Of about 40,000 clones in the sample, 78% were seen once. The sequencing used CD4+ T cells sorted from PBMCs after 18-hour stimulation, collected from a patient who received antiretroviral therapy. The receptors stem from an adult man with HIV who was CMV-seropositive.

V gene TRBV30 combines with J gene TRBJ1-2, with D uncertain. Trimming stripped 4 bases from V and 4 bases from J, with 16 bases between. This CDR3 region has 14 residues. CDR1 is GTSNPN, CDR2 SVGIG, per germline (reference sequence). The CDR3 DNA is TGTGCCTGGACCCGTAGAGGGTTGGCCTATGGCTACACCTTC. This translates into CAWTRRGLAYGYTF.

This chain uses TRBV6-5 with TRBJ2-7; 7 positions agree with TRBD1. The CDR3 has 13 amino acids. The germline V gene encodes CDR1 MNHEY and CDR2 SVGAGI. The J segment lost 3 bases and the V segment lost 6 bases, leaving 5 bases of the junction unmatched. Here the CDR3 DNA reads TGTGCCAGCAGGAAGGGGACAGTCTACGAGCAGTACTTC. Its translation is CASRKGTVYEQYF.

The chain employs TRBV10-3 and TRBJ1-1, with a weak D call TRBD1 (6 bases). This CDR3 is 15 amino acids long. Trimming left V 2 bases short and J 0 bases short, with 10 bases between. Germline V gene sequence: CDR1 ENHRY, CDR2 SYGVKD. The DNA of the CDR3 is TGTGCCATCAGTGAGCAGAACAGGGTGAACACTGAAGCTTTCTTT. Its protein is CAISEQNRVNTEAFF.

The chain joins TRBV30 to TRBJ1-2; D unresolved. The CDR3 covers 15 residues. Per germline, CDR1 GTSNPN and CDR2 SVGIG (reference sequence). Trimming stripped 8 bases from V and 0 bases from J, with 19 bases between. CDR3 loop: CAGIKRATPNYGYTF. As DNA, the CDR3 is TGTGCCGGAATCAAACGGGCCACTCCTAACTATGGCTACACCTTC.

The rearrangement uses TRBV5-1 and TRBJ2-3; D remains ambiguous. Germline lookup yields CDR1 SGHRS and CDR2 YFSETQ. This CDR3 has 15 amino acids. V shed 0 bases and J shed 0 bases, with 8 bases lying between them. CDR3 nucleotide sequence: TGCGCCAGCAGCTTGGGTGTTGGTAGCACAGATACGCAGTATTTT. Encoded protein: CASSLGVGSTDTQYF.

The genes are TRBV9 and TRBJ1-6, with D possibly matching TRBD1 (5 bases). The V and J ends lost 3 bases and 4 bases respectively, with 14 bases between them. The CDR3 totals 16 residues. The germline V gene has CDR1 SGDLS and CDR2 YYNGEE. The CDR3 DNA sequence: TGTGCCAGCAGCGCCCTATCGGACACGTATAATTCACCCCTCCACTTT. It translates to CASSALSDTYNSPLHF. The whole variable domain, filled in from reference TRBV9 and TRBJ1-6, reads DSGVTQTPKHLITATGQRVTLRCSPRSGDLSVYWYQQSLDQGLQFLIQYYNGEERAKGNILERFSAQQFPDLHSELNLSSLELGDSALYFCASSALSDTYNSPLHFGNGTRLTVT.

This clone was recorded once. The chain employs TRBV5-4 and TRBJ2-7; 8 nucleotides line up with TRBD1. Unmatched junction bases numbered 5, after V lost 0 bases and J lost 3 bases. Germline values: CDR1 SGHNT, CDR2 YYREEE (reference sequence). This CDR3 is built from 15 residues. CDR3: CASSLGLGQGYEQYF. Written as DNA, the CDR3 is TGTGCCAGCAGCTTGGGCTTAGGACAGGGCTACGAGCAGTACTTC. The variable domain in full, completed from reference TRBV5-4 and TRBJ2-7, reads ETGVTQSPTHLIKTRGQQVTLRCSSQSGHNTVSWYQQALGQGPQFIFQYYREEENGRGNFPPRFSGLQFPNYSSELNVNALELDDSALYLCASSLGLGQGYEQYFGPGTRLTVT.

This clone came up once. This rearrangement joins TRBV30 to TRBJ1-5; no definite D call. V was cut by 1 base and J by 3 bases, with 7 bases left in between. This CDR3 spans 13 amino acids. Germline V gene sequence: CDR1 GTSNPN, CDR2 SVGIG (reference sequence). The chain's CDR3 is CAWSGAPNQPQHF. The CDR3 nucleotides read TGTGCCTGGAGTGGAGCCCCCAATCAGCCCCAGCATTTT.

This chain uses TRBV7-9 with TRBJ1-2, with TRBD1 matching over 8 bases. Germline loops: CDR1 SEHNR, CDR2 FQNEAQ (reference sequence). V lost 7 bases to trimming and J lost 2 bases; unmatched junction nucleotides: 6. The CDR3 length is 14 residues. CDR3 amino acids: CASTLPGGNYGYTF. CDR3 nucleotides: TGTGCCAGCACCCTTCCAGGGGGCAACTATGGCTACACCTTC.

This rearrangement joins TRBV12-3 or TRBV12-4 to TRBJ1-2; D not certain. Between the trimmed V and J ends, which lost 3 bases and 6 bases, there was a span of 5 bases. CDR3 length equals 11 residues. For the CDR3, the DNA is TGTGCCAGCAGTTTTTCGGATGGCTACACCTTC. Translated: CASSFSDGYTF.

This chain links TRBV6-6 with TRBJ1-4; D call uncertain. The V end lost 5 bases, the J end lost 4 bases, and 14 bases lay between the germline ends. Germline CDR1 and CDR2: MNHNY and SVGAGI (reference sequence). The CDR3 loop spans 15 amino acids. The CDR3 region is CASSTGLWVNEKLFF. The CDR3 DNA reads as TGTGCCAGCAGTACCGGGCTGTGGGTTAATGAAAAACTGTTTTTT.

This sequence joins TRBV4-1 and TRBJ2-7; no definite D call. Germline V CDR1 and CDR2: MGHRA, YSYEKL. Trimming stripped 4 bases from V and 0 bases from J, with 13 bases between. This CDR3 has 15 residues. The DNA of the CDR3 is TGCGCCAGCAGCCCGCGCCCGCCCAGCTCCTACGAGCAGTACTTC. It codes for CASSPRPPSSYEQYF.

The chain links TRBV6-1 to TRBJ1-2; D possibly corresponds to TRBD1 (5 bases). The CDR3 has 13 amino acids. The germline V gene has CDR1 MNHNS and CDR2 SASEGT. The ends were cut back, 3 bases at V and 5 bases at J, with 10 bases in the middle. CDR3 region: CASSDGGSYGYTF. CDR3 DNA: TGTGCCAGCAGTGACGGGGGGAGTTATGGCTACACCTTC.

This chain's CDR3 is CASSIATGVSYEQYF. The CDR3 DNA follows: TGTGCCAGCAGCATCGCGACAGGGGTCTCCTACGAGCAGTACTTC. The J gene is TRBJ2-7, the V gene TRBV7-2; 8 bases map to TRBD1. The CDR3 spans 15 residues. The germline CDR1 and CDR2 sequences are SGHTA and FQGNSA. Unmatched junction bases numbered 6, after V lost 5 bases and J lost 0 bases.

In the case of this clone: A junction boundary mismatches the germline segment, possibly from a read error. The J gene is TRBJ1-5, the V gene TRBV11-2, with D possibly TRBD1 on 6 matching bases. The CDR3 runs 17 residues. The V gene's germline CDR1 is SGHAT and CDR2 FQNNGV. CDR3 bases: TGTGCCAGCAGCCTAGAGATGGGGGGCCAAGGCAATCAGCCCCAGCATTTT. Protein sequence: CASSLEMGGQGNQPQHF.

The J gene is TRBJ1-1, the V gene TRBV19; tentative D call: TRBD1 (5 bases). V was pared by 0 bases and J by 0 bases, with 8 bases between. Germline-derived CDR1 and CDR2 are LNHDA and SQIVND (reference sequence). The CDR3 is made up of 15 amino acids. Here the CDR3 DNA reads TGTGCCAGTAGTATAGAGGGGGGGGTGAACACTGAAGCTTTCTTT. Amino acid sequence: CASSIEGGVNTEAFF.

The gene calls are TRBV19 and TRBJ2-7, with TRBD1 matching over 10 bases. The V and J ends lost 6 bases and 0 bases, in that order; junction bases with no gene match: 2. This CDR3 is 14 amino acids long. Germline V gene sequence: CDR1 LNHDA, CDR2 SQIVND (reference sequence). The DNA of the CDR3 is TGTGCCAGTAGGAGGGACAGGGGCTCCTACGAGCAGTACTTC. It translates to CASRRDRGSYEQYF.

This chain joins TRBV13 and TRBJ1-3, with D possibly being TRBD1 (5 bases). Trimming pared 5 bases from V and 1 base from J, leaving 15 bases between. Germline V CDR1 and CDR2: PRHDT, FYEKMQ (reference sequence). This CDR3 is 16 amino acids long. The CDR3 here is CASSPPGARSGNTIYF. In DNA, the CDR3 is TGTGCCAGCAGCCCCCCCGGGGCAAGGTCTGGAAACACCATATATTTT.

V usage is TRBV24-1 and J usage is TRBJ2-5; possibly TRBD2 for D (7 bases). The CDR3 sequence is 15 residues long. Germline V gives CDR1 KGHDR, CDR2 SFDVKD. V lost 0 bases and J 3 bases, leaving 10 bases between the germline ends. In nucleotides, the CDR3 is TGTGCCACCAGTGATTTGGGCGGGGGCGAAGAGACCCAGTACTTC. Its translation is CATSDLGGGEETQYF.

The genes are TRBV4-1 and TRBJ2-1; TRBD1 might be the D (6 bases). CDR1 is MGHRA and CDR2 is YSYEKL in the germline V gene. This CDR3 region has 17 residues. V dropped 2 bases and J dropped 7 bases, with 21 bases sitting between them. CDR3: CASSQRSRGEFGNEQFF. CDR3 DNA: TGCGCCAGCAGCCAACGCTCCAGGGGAGAGTTTGGGAATGAGCAGTTCTTC.

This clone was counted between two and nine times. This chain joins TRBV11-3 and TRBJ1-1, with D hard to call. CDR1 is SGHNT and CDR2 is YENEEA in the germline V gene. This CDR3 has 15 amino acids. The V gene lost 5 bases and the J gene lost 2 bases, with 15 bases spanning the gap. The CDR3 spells CASSRDGGLNTEAFF. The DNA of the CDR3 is TGTGCCAGCAGCCGTGACGGCGGGTTAAACACTGAAGCTTTCTTT.